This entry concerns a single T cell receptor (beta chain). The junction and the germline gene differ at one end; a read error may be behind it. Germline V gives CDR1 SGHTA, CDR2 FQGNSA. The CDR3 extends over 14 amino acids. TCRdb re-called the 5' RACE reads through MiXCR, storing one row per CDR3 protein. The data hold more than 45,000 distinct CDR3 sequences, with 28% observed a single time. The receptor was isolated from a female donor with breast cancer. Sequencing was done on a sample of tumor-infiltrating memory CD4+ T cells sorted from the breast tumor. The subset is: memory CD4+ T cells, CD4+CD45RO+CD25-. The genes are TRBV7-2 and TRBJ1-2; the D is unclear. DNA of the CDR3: TGTGCCGGCAGCCCCCCCAGAGAACTATATGGCTACACCTTC. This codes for CAGSPPRELYGYTF.